This entry lists 16 T cell receptor beta chains sequenced from one sample in a study of shared clonotypes between healthy human individuals. Generated by immunoSEQ multiplex PCR, the TCRdb table keeps only in-frame clones and is missing some. This table holds 800,000 to 1,200,000 clones, approximately 80% found once. Material for sequencing was memory CD4+ T cells from PBMCs. The subset here: CD45RA-negative fraction. These receptors all stem from a man aged 18 to 30 in good health. Some clones in this sample may be carry-over from other donors' samples.

The chain couples TRBV7-3 to TRBJ2-3; TRBD2 aligns across 9 bases. CDR1 is SGHTA and CDR2 is FQGTGA in the germline V gene. This CDR3 spans 15 amino acids. V shed 2 bases, J shed 6 bases, and the junction held 6 bases outside the gene matches. CDR3 protein: CASSLGGGLADTQYF. In DNA, the CDR3 is TGTGCCAGCAGCTTAGGGGGAGGACTAGCGGATACGCAGTATTTT.

This chain connects TRBV12-5 to TRBJ2-5; D possibly corresponds to TRBD1 (5 bases). CDR3 length: 11 residues. Deletions cut 2 bases from V and 7 bases from J, with 5 bases between. CDR1 is LGHNT and CDR2 is FRNRAP in the germline V gene. The CDR3 coding sequence is TGTGCTAGTGGTTTGACAGGGACCCAGTACTTC. Translating gives CASGLTGTQYF.

The V and J genes are TRBV6-5 and TRBJ1-5; D gene unclear. Trimming shortened V by 5 bases and J by 2 bases, and 13 bases separated the two germline ends. The germline CDR1 and CDR2 sequences are MNHEY and SVGAGI. The CDR3 covers 15 residues. CDR3 sequence reads: CASSLGLGRNQPQHF. CDR3 nucleotides: TGTGCCAGCAGTCTCGGTCTAGGGCGCAATCAGCCCCAGCATTTT.

V gene TRBV28 combines with J gene TRBJ1-3; 9 bases are a match to TRBD1. The V and J ends lost 10 bases and 2 bases, in that order; junction bases with no gene match: 9. Germline CDR1 and CDR2: MDHEN and SYDVKM. The CDR3 totals 15 residues. As DNA, the CDR3 is TGTGCCACCCAGACAGGGGGAGGACCTGGAAACACCATATATTTT. It yields the protein CATQTGGGPGNTIYF.

The chain recombines TRBV28 with TRBJ1-2; unclear D gene. Trimming took 5 bases from V and 12 from J, leaving 19 bases between them. The CDR3 has 13 residues. From germline, CDR1 is MDHEN and CDR2 SYDVKM. The CDR3 nucleotides read TGTGCCAGCAGTCCAACCAAAGGTCCCCACCACACCTTC. Translated: CASSPTKGPHHTF.

The chain joins TRBV28 to TRBJ1-5, with 8 bases matching TRBD1. J gave up 1 base and V 0 bases, and 5 bases lay outside the gene matches. CDR1 is MDHEN, CDR2 SYDVKM, per germline. The CDR3 runs 17 residues. The CDR3 DNA follows: TGTGCCAGCAGTTTATGGCAGGGGGCGACGAGCAATCAGCCCCAGCATTTT. Translation gives CASSLWQGATSNQPQHF.

CDR3 DNA: TGTGCCAGCAGCTTAGGAGCGTGGGAGCAGTACTTC. Amino acid sequence: CASSLGAWEQYF. V usage is TRBV7-9 and J usage is TRBJ2-7; no reliable D call. The V end lost 1 base, the J end lost 7 bases, and 8 bases lay between the germline ends. Germline lookup yields CDR1 SEHNR and CDR2 FQNEAQ (reference sequence). This CDR3 contains 12 residues. The full variable domain, with the rest looked up from reference TRBV7-9 and TRBJ2-7, is DTGVSQNPRHKITKRGQNVTFRCDPISEHNRLYWYRQTLGQGPEFLTYFQNEAQLEKSRLLSDRFSAERPKGSFSTLEIQRTEQGDSAMYLCASSLGAWEQYFGPGTRLTVT.

Concerning this clone: Other nucleotide sequences from this sample produce the same CDR3. This chain uses TRBV7-9 with TRBJ2-1; D tentatively fits TRBD1 or TRBD2 (5 bases each). V lost 5 bases to trimming and J lost 2 bases, with 10 bases between them. There are 14 residues in the CDR3. Germline V gene sequence: CDR1 SEHNR, CDR2 FQNEAQ (reference sequence). The CDR3 DNA is TGTGCCAGCAGCCCGAGGGGTACCTACAATGAGCAGTTCTTC. This encodes CASSPRGTYNEQFF.

The chain employs TRBV25-1 and TRBJ1-4; a possible D gene is TRBD1 (6 bases). Per germline, CDR1 MGHDK and CDR2 SYGVNS. V lost 5 bases and J 4 bases, leaving 14 bases between the germline ends. The CDR3 length is 15 residues. In DNA, the CDR3 is TGTGCCAGCAGTCGACGGGGGCCGAGTAATGAAAAACTGTTTTTT. Its protein is CASSRRGPSNEKLFF. Using reference TRBV25-1 and TRBJ1-4 for the parts outside the CDR3, the full variable domain is EADIYQTPRYLVIGTGKKITLECSQTMGHDKMYWYQQDPGMELHLIHYSYGVNSTEKGDLSSESTVSRIRTEHFPLTLESARPSHTSQYLCASSRRGPSNEKLFFGSGTQLSVL.

The V call is TRBV11-2, the J call TRBJ2-7; 13 bases are shared with TRBD2. The germline gives CDR1 SGHAT, CDR2 FQNNGV. The CDR3 covers 18 residues. V lost 5 bases, J lost 2 bases, and 12 bases stayed unmatched. Here the CDR3 DNA reads TGTGCCAGCAGCAAAAAACGCGGGACTAGCGGGACTACCTACGAGCAGTACTTC. Amino acids: CASSKKRGTSGTTYEQYF.

The chain carries TRBV5-4 and TRBJ2-7; D is possibly TRBD2 (6 bases). The germline V gene has CDR1 SGHNT and CDR2 YYREEE (reference sequence). Trimming took 3 bases from V and 0 from J, leaving 16 bases between them. CDR3 length equals 16 residues. CDR3 in amino acids: CASSSGLDYTSYEQYF. The CDR3 nucleotides are TGTGCCAGCAGCTCGGGTTTGGACTATACCTCCTACGAGCAGTACTTC.

V is TRBV2 and J is TRBJ1-2; a possible D gene is TRBD1 (5 bases). With 5 bases removed from V and 8 bases from J, the gap between germline ends came to 18 bases. This CDR3 contains 14 residues. CDR1 and CDR2 (germline): SNHLY, FYNNEI. Here the CDR3 DNA reads TGTGCCAGCAGTACCTCCCGGGACTCAGGGGGCTACACCTTC. Its translation: CASSTSRDSGGYTF.

CDR3 bases: TGTGCCAGCAGCCCAGACAGGTTCACCTACGAGCAGTACTTC. This encodes CASSPDRFTYEQYF. The chain joins TRBV5-5 to TRBJ2-7; weak D call: TRBD1 (6 bases). This CDR3 has 14 amino acids. V was clipped by 4 bases and J by 2 bases, with 13 bases between them. Germline values: CDR1 SGHKS, CDR2 YYEKEE (reference sequence).

About this clone itself: A read error may be the cause here, since a much bigger clone is one base away. Other DNA sequences in the sample encode the same CDR3. CDR3 amino acids: CASSEGASVQYF. CDR3 bases: TGTGCCAGCAGTGAAGGGGCGTCGGTGCAATACTTC. The chain carries TRBV6-1 and TRBJ2-7; D is undetermined. This CDR3 has 12 residues. In germline, CDR1 is MNHNS, CDR2 SASEGT. V shed 1 base and J shed 13 bases, with 14 bases lying between them.

In the case of this clone: The limits of the CDR3 on the DNA are not certain, so only TCRdb's listed CDR3 is given. Other nucleotide sequences in the sample specify the same CDR3. The J gene is TRBJ1-1, the V gene TRBV28. The CDR3 has 13 residues if both end residues are counted. Germline V gene data show CDR1 as MDHEN and CDR2 as SYDVKM. CDR3 residues: CASRRAGNTEAFF.

In its sample, this clone was seen a few times. This chain joins TRBV5-1 and TRBJ1-4; 7 nucleotides agree with TRBD1. Germline V gene lookup returns CDR1 SGHRS and CDR2 YFSETQ. This CDR3 is 13 amino acids long. With 5 bases clipped from V and 4 bases from J, the junction kept 2 bases outside the gene matches. The CDR3 spells CASRAGGNEKLFF. The CDR3 DNA reads as TGCGCCAGCAGGGCAGGGGGTAATGAAAAACTGTTTTTT.